The clone carrying this T cell receptor beta chain was recorded once. Its antigen is still unknown. CD4+ cells were split into CD45RA+ naive and CD45RA-negative memory subsets. The data derive from a study of shared clonotypes between healthy human individuals. Broader study findings: Sequencing depth was a factor that was expected to affect clonotype sharing among donors. Sharing across several donors was seen in roughly 5% of naive CD4 clonotypes. The study found lower generation probabilities in non-shared clonotypes than in those shared by all four donors.

The CDR3 sequence is 14 residues long. The germline V gene encodes CDR1 SGHRS and CDR2 YFSETQ. V was clipped by 4 bases and J by 5 bases, with 12 bases between them. Using immunoSEQ multiplex PCR, the repertoire was profiled, and TCRdb retains in-frame clones only, with some absent. This sample carries approximately 2,300,000 clones, less than 95% of them seen once, and the ten largest clones take 0.3% to 0.45%. Specimen: naive CD4+ T cells from PBMCs. The subset was: CD45RA+ positively selected. The chain combines TRBV5-1 with TRBJ1-4, with D unresolved. This receptor was identified in a young man in good health. Some clones in this sample may be carry-over from other donors' samples. As DNA, the CDR3 is TGCGCCAGCAGCGAACAGCTACAGAATGAAAAACTGTTTTTT. Protein product: CASSEQLQNEKLFF.